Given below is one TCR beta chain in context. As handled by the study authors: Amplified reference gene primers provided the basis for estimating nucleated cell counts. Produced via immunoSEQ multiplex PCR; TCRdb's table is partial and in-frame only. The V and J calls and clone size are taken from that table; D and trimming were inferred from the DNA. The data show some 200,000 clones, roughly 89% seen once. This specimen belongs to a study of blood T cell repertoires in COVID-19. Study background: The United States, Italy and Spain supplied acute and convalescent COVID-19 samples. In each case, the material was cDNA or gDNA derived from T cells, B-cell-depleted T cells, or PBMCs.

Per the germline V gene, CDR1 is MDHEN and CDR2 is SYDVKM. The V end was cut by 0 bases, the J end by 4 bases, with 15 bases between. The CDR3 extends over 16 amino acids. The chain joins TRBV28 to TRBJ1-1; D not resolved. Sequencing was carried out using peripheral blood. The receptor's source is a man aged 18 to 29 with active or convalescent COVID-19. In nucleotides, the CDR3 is TGTGCCAGCAGTTTATGGTGGAGCGGCGGGAGCACTGAAGCTTTCTTT. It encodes CASSLWWSGGSTEAFF.